This T cell receptor (beta chain) comes out of a study of beta chain features in type 1 diabetes. Study-wide findings and caveats: For type 1 diabetes patients, VDJ junctions showed fewer insertions and more deletions. Whether TCRB rearrangement is influenced by HLA type was left unresolved in this analysis. There was a moderate but significant shortening of TCRB CDR3s in all four CD4+ subsets of Type 1 diabetes patients.

Sorting based on CD45RO/CCR7/CD25/CD127/CD95/CD27 separated CD4+ naive, central memory, regulatory and stem cell-like memory cells. The table lists this clone with a few counts. The antigen is unknown. In the same sample, other DNA sequences code for this CDR3. Between the trimmed V and J ends, which lost 4 bases and 5 bases, there was a span of 8 bases. This CDR3 spans 12 amino acids. The V gene's germline CDR1 is SGHDN and CDR2 FVKESK. Expressed TCRB transcripts were sequenced, since all the RNA that had been isolated was reverse transcribed. Generated by immunoSEQ multiplex PCR, the TCRdb table keeps only in-frame clones and is missing some. The sample carries some 500,000 clones, about an eighth recorded once.

The gene calls are TRBV14 and TRBJ2-5; D call uncertain. Sample: naive CD4+ T cells from blood. The TCR originated in a woman under 30 in good health. The CDR3 here is CASSRSWETQYF. For the CDR3, the DNA is TGTGCCAGCAGCCGCTCGTGGGAGACCCAGTACTTC.